A selection of T cell receptor beta chains follows, all from one sample in a study of blood T cell repertoires in COVID-19. Measured with immunoSEQ multiplex PCR; TCRdb has only the in-frame clones, and not every one. Among about 200,000 clones listed, around 84% were seen once. What was sequenced was peripheral blood. These receptor sequences come from an older man with acute or convalescent COVID-19. CDR3s include the opening cysteine and the closing phenylalanine or tryptophan. The D gene is left open where the match is weak. Clone size is not always given. Where it is, it says once, few, many or a class for expanded clones.

j_gene	abundance	v_gene	d_gene	CDR3aa	CDR3nt
TRBJ2-7	NA	TRBV15	TRBD1	CATSRASGTGPPYEQYF	TGTGCCACCAGCAGGGCCTCTGGGACAGGGCCCCCCTACGAGCAGTACTTC
TRBJ2-2	NA	TRBV14	NA	CASSQMEGQINTGELFF	TGTGCCAGCAGCCAGATGGAGGGACAGATCAACACCGGGGAGCTGTTTTTT
TRBJ2-1	NA	TRBV18	TRBD2	CASSPRTGLADNNEQFF	TGTGCCAGCTCACCAAGAACAGGACTAGCGGACAACAATGAGCAGTTCTTC
TRBJ2-3	NA	TRBV24-1	TRBD2	CATSDTIGAGGPPDTQYF	TGTGCCACCAGTGATACCATCGGGGCGGGAGGGCCCCCAGATACGCAGTATTTT
TRBJ2-7	NA	TRBV2	TRBD2	CARRTSGSYEQYF	TGTGCCAGGCGGACTAGCGGATCCTACGAGCAGTACTTC
TRBJ2-5	NA	TRBV3-1/TRBV3-2	TRBD1	CASSQGTGGSGETQYF	TGTGCCAGCAGCCAAGGCACAGGGGGAAGCGGAGAGACCCAGTACTTC
TRBJ2-5	NA	TRBV4-2	TRBD1	CASSYPGQGGETQYF	TGTGCCAGCTCCTATCCGGGACAGGGGGGCGAGACCCAGTACTTC
TRBJ2-7	once	TRBV15	TRBD2	CATSRVGAGGYEQYF	TGTGCCACCAGCAGAGTCGGAGCGGGAGGCTACGAGCAGTACTTC
TRBJ2-5	NA	TRBV7-2	TRBD2	CASSSRLAGGPGETQYF	TGTGCCAGCAGCTCAAGACTAGCGGGAGGGCCGGGAGAGACCCAGTACTTC
TRBJ1-5	NA	TRBV27	NA	CASSFGGYNQPQHF	TGTGCCAGCAGTTTTGGGGGGTACAATCAGCCCCAGCATTTT
TRBJ2-2	NA	TRBV7-2	NA	CASSHRTAPGNTGELFF	TGTGCCAGCAGCCACCGGACAGCACCCGGGAACACCGGGGAGCTGTTTTTT
TRBJ2-2	few	TRBV2	NA	CASSEALGGPGELFF	TGTGCCAGCAGTGAAGCGCTCGGGGGTCCCGGGGAGCTGTTTTTT
TRBJ2-5	NA	TRBV10-3	TRBD2	CAISGSPGVAGGETQYF	TGTGCCATCAGTGGCTCCCCGGGGGTAGCGGGAGGAGAGACCCAGTACTTC
TRBJ2-5	NA	TRBV3-1/TRBV3-2	NA	CASSSTTGRRTQYF	TGTGCCAGCAGCTCGACGACAGGAAGGAGGACCCAGTACTTC
TRBJ1-5	NA	TRBV24-1	TRBD1	CASGTGGSNQPQHF	TGTGCCTCAGGGACAGGTGGTAGCAATCAGCCCCAGCATTTT
TRBJ2-7	few	TRBV18	NA	CASSPPGGPAYEQYF	TGTGCCAGCTCACCACCTGGCGGGCCTGCCTACGAGCAGTACTTC
TRBJ2-5	few	TRBV5-3	TRBD1	CARSPGQGGTQYF	TGTGCCAGAAGCCCCGGACAGGGCGGGACCCAGTACTTC
TRBJ1-5	NA	TRBV24-1	TRBD1	CATSDRQGRNQPQHF	TGTGCCACCAGTGATCGACAGGGTCGCAATCAGCCCCAGCATTTT
TRBJ1-6	few	TRBV10-2	NA	CASEAGLLSPLHF	TGCGCCAGCGAGGCAGGGCTACTTTCACCCCTCCACTTT
TRBJ1-3	NA	TRBV6-2/TRBV6-3	TRBD1	CASSSSQGRAGSGNTIYF	TGTGCCAGCAGTTCTTCACAGGGGCGCGCAGGATCTGGAAACACCATATATTTT
TRBJ2-2	NA	TRBV28	TRBD1	CASSPPPGTGGDTGELFF	TGTGCCAGCAGTCCTCCACCCGGGACAGGGGGAGACACCGGGGAGCTGTTTTTT
TRBJ2-3	NA	TRBV5-1	NA	CASSPLGVYTDTQYF	TGCGCCAGCAGCCCTCTAGGGGTATACACAGATACGCAGTATTTT
TRBJ2-7	NA	TRBV7-3	NA	CASSLTNQGSIYEQYF	TGTGCCAGCAGCTTAACTAACCAGGGCAGCATCTACGAGCAGTACTTC
TRBJ1-5	NA	TRBV10-3	TRBD1	CAIRDREGNQPQHF	TGTGCCATCCGAGACAGGGAAGGCAATCAGCCCCAGCATTTT
TRBJ2-7	NA	TRBV18	NA	CASSLGVIGEQYF	TGTGCCAGCTCACTCGGGGTCATTGGCGAGCAGTACTTC
TRBJ2-2	NA	TRBV4-3	NA	CASSQDRQTGELFF	TGCGCCAGCAGCCAAGATAGACAAACCGGGGAGCTGTTTTTT
TRBJ2-2	NA	TRBV7-9	NA	CASSKSGSNTGELFF	TGTGCCAGCAGTAAATCGGGGTCTAACACCGGGGAGCTGTTTTTT
TRBJ2-5	once	TRBV19	NA	CASSIQEGETQYF	TGTGCCAGTAGCATCCAGGAGGGAGAGACCCAGTACTTC
TRBJ1-1	NA	TRBV6-5	NA	CASSYRGPGTEAFF	TGTGCCAGCAGTTACCGAGGCCCCGGGACTGAAGCTTTCTTT
TRBJ1-2	NA	TRBV6-5	TRBD1	CASRSDRGQGYTF	TGTGCCAGCAGGTCTGACAGGGGGCAAGGCTACACCTTC
TRBJ2-7	once	TRBV19	NA	CASSGGRGYEQYF	TGTGCCAGTAGTGGTGGGCGCGGGTACGAGCAGTACTTC
TRBJ1-2	NA	TRBV2	TRBD1	CASNVQGAQGYGYTF	TGTGCCTCAAATGTACAGGGGGCGCAAGGCTATGGCTACACCTTC
TRBJ2-7	NA	TRBV30	NA	CAWSPETYEQYF	TGTGCCTGGAGTCCTGAGACCTACGAGCAGTACTTC
TRBJ2-5	NA	TRBV18	NA	CASSPPVGQGDQETQYF	TGTGCCAGCTCACCACCGGTGGGGCAGGGCGATCAAGAGACCCAGTACTTC
TRBJ2-2	NA	TRBV7-2	TRBD1	CASRGDRGTTGELFF	TGTGCCAGCAGGGGGGACAGGGGAACAACCGGGGAGCTGTTTTTT
TRBJ2-2	few	TRBV11-2	NA	CASSLDIYFTGELFF	TGTGCCAGCAGCTTAGACATATACTTCACCGGGGAGCTGTTTTTT
TRBJ1-3	NA	TRBV29-1	TRBD1	CSVSGQGANTIYF	TGCAGCGTCTCCGGACAGGGCGCAAACACCATATATTTT
TRBJ2-3	NA	TRBV19	TRBD2	CASKRGREVPTDTQYF	TGTGCCAGTAAAAGGGGACGGGAGGTACCCACAGATACGCAGTATTTT
TRBJ1-1	NA	TRBV5-5	NA	CASSSGPQGVLGTEAFF	TGTGCCAGCAGCTCCGGGCCCCAGGGCGTGCTTGGCACTGAAGCTTTCTTT
TRBJ2-2	NA	TRBV6-2/TRBV6-3	TRBD2	CASSYETSAANTGELFF	TGTGCCAGCAGTTACGAGACTAGCGCCGCGAACACCGGGGAGCTGTTTTTT
TRBJ1-2	NA	TRBV9	NA	CASSGQIYGYTF	TGTGCCAGCAGTGGGCAGATTTATGGCTACACCTTC
TRBJ2-3	NA	TRBV5-1	NA	CASRPWERGTDTQYF	TGCGCCAGCCGTCCGTGGGAGCGTGGCACAGATACGCAGTATTTT
TRBJ2-5	NA	TRBV5-1	TRBD2	CASRRTSGIAETQYF	TGCGCCAGCAGAAGGACTAGCGGGATAGCGGAGACCCAGTACTTC
TRBJ2-7	NA	TRBV11-2	NA	CASREAQGTYEQYF	TGTGCCAGCAGGGAAGCGCAGGGTACCTACGAGCAGTACTTC
TRBJ2-3	once	TRBV4-1	NA	CASSPGERFTDTQYF	TGCGCCAGCAGTCCAGGAGAGCGGTTCACAGATACGCAGTATTTT
TRBJ1-1	few	TRBV29-1	TRBD1	CSVVPGQKNTEAFF	TGCAGCGTTGTACCGGGACAGAAGAACACTGAAGCTTTCTTT
TRBJ2-1	NA	TRBV30	TRBD2	CARSPTSGIGNEQFF	TGTGCCCGCAGCCCGACTAGCGGGATAGGCAATGAGCAGTTCTTC
TRBJ1-4	NA	TRBV6-5	NA	CASRPGGLGEKLFF	TGTGCCAGCCGCCCCGGGGGGCTAGGTGAAAAACTGTTTTTT
TRBJ2-1	NA	TRBV19	NA	CASSSRPEPEQFF	TGTGCCAGTAGTTCCCGACCGGAGCCAGAGCAGTTCTTC
TRBJ2-1	NA	TRBV2	TRBD2	CASRGASGRAHEQFF	TGTGCCAGCAGAGGGGCTAGCGGGAGGGCCCATGAGCAGTTCTTC
TRBJ1-5	NA	TRBV4-2	NA	CASSRQAGSSQPQHF	TGTGCCAGCAGCCGACAGGCCGGATCGAGTCAGCCCCAGCATTTT
TRBJ1-6	NA	TRBV27	NA	CASSYILGPKDSPLHF	TGTGCCAGCAGCTACATACTAGGACCCAAGGATTCACCCCTCCACTTT
TRBJ2-7	NA	TRBV28	TRBD2	CASRLRLAGGGPYEQYF	TGTGCCAGCAGACTGAGGCTAGCGGGAGGGGGTCCCTACGAGCAGTACTTC
TRBJ2-3	NA	TRBV5-1	NA	CASSLGPGGTDTQYF	TGCGCCAGCAGCTTAGGGCCAGGGGGCACAGATACGCAGTATTTT
TRBJ1-3	NA	TRBV7-2	NA	CASSLVLTVSGNTIYF	TGTGCCAGCAGCTTAGTACTGACAGTCTCTGGAAACACCATATATTTT
TRBJ2-3	NA	TRBV24-1	NA	CATSLRGTTDTQYF	TGTGCCACCAGCCTGCGCGGAACCACAGATACGCAGTATTTT
TRBJ1-2	NA	TRBV6-2/TRBV6-3	NA	CASSYSGSQRPGYTF	TGTGCCAGCAGTTACTCCGGGAGTCAGAGGCCTGGCTACACCTTC
TRBJ2-5	NA	TRBV7-2	TRBD2	CASSPDWRGRMGTQYF	TGTGCCAGCAGCCCCGATTGGCGCGGGAGAATGGGGACCCAGTACTTC